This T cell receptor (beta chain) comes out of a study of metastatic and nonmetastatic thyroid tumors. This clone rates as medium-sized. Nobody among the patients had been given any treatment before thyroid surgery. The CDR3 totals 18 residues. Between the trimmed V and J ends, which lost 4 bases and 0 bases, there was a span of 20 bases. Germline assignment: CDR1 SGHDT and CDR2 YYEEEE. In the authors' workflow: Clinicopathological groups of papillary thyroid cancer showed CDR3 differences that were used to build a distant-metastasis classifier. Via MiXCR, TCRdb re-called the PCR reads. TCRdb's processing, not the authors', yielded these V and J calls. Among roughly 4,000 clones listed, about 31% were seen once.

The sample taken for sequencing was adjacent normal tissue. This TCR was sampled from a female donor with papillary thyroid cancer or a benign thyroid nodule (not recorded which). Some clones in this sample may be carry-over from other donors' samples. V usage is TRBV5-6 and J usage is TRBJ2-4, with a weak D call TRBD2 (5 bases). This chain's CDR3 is CASSPAPLRVLAKNIQYF. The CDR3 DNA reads TGTGCCAGCAGCCCCGCACCACTGAGGGTCCTAGCCAAAAACATTCAGTACTTC.